These 22 T cell receptor beta chains originate from one sample sequenced in a study of identical twins. In TCRdb, the 5' RACE reads were re-called with MiXCR into one record per CDR3 protein. The sample yields about 890,000 distinct CDR3 sequences, 9% to 15% seen once. This sample was shared with a second study, whose subject was yellow fever vaccine responses in identical twins.

Sequencing was carried out using PBMCs. These receptors came from a woman aged 18-29 years in good health.

V and J are TRBV2 and TRBJ2-7, with 12 bases lining up with TRBD2. Germline V CDR1 and CDR2: SNHLY, FYNNEI. The V and J ends lost 3 bases and 6 bases, in that order; junction bases with no gene match: 9. This CDR3 has 16 amino acids. The CDR3 nucleotides are TGTGCCAGCAGTGAGACTAGCGGGAGAAGGTTTCTCGAGCAGTACTTC. It encodes CASSETSGRRFLEQYF.

This clonotype has only a few counts. The rearrangement links TRBV5-1 to TRBJ2-5; D call uncertain. In germline, CDR1 is SGHRS, CDR2 YFSETQ. The CDR3 loop spans 14 amino acids. V was shortened by 0 bases and J by 4 bases, with 10 bases between the two germline ends. The CDR3 DNA reads TGCGCCAGCAGCTTGGGCAGCGAGGTAGAGACCCAGTACTTC. As protein: CASSLGSEVETQYF.

This clonotype was seen repeatedly, ten times or more. The rearrangement links TRBV4-1 to TRBJ2-6; D might be TRBD2 (6 bases). Germline V gene sequence: CDR1 MGHRA, CDR2 YSYEKL. With 0 bases removed from V and 4 bases from J, the gap between germline ends came to 13 bases. This CDR3 comprises 17 residues. The CDR3 bases are TGCGCCAGCAGCCAAGATCTGCGGGGCTCGGGGGCCAACGTCCTGACTTTC. The encoded protein is CASSQDLRGSGANVLTF.

The chain carries TRBV6-1 and TRBJ1-3, with D hard to call. V lost 5 bases and J lost 5, with 16 bases in between. The CDR3 sequence is 15 residues long. From germline, CDR1 is MNHNS and CDR2 SASEGT. The CDR3 protein is CASSSGPAPRNTIYF. DNA of the CDR3: TGTGCCAGCAGTAGTGGGCCAGCACCAAGAAACACCATATATTTT.

This clonotype was observed at least ten times. The junction does not match germline at one end; this may be a read error. V usage is TRBV12-3 or TRBV12-4 and J usage is TRBJ2-4; 8 bases match TRBD1. The CDR3 contains 15 residues. This CDR3 reads CASRLDSDRDSIQYF. The CDR3 coding sequence is TGTGCCAGCAGGTTAGATTCGGACAGGGACAGCATTCAGTACTTC.

This clonotype was observed a handful of times. This chain links TRBV6-4 with TRBJ1-5, with a tentative D call TRBD1 (6 bases). The CDR3 loop spans 18 amino acids. V was cut by 2 bases and J by 0 bases, with 17 bases left in between. CDR1 is MRHNA, CDR2 SNTAGT, per germline. The DNA of the CDR3 is TGTGCCAGCAGTGACACGGGACACCCAAAAGCTAGCAATCAGCCCCAGCATTTT. Translating gives CASSDTGHPKASNQPQHF.

The V call is TRBV3-1, the J call TRBJ1-1; D possibly corresponds to TRBD1 (6 bases). V was trimmed by 0 bases and J by 4 bases, leaving 12 bases between them. Looked up from germline, CDR1 is LGHDT and CDR2 is YNNKEL (reference sequence). The CDR3 totals 15 residues. CDR3 loop: CASSQEGRGATEAFF. In nucleotides, the CDR3 is TGTGCCAGCAGCCAAGAGGGCAGGGGAGCCACTGAAGCTTTCTTT.

This clonotype was seen a handful of times. The rearrangement links TRBV7-6 to TRBJ2-3; 7 bases are a match to TRBD2. This CDR3 region has 16 residues. J was trimmed by 2 bases and V by 4 bases; bases with no gene match: 9. CDR1 SGHVS and CDR2 FNYEAQ come from the germline V gene. The CDR3 nucleotides read TGTGCCAGCAGCTCTAACGGGGGGATGATCACAGATACGCAGTATTTT. This translates into CASSSNGGMITDTQYF.

The chain links TRBV20-1 to TRBJ2-5; 8 positions match TRBD1. V lost 6 bases and J lost 6; bases outside the gene matches: 12. The CDR3 runs to 14 residues. CDR1 and CDR2 from the germline V gene are DFQATT and SNEGSKA (reference sequence). In DNA, the CDR3 is TGCAGTGCGGGAACAGGGGGTCCTCGTCAGACCCAGTACTTC. Amino acid sequence: CSAGTGGPRQTQYF.

With respect to this clonotype: The CDR3 does not close with the conserved phenylalanine or tryptophan, likely indicating a read error. Because the CDR3's place on the DNA is in doubt, the DNA is left out and the CDR3 is given as listed by TCRdb. The CDR3 is CASSLWDIQQDSI. The V call is TRBV5-8, the J call TRBJ1-5; whether TRBD1, the table's D call, matches the DNA was not checked. 13 amino acids form the CDR3, both terminal residues included. Germline-derived CDR1 and CDR2 are SGHTS and YDEGEE.

This clonotype was recorded many times. This chain uses TRBV12-3 or TRBV12-4 with TRBJ2-2; 13 bases map to TRBD2. The V and J ends lost 5 bases and 0 bases, in that order; junction bases with no gene match: 3. The CDR3 loop spans 17 amino acids. This CDR3 reads CASSPTSGRTNTGELFF. DNA for the CDR3: TGTGCCAGCAGTCCGACTAGCGGGAGGACGAACACCGGGGAGCTGTTTTTT.

This clonotype has only one observation. The chain employs TRBV7-8 and TRBJ1-5; a possible D gene is TRBD1 (5 bases). V was pared by 2 bases and J by 4 bases, with 9 bases between. CDR1 and CDR2 from the germline V gene are SGHVS and FQNEAQ. There are 14 residues in the CDR3. CDR3 sequence (DNA): TGTGCCAGCAGCTTAATGACAGATAATCAGCCCCAGCATTTT. It yields the protein CASSLMTDNQPQHF.

The chain links TRBV7-8 to TRBJ1-1, with 8 bases that match TRBD1. The CDR3 length is 15 residues. Germline V lookup: CDR1 SGHVS, CDR2 FQNEAQ. The trim removed 5 bases at V and 5 bases at J, leaving 10 bases unmatched. The CDR3, as DNA: TGTGCCAGCAGCCTAACCGGGACAGGATGGACTGAAGCTTTCTTT. Encoded protein: CASSLTGTGWTEAFF.

In its sample, this clonotype was seen a few times. This chain links TRBV6-1 with TRBJ2-2; D possibly corresponds to TRBD1 (6 bases). The V end lost 6 bases, the J end lost 0 bases, and 11 bases lay between the germline ends. CDR3 length equals 15 residues. Germline CDR1 reads MNHNS; CDR2 reads SASEGT. In DNA form, the CDR3 reads TGTGCCAGCAGGTCCGGGACAACGAACACCGGGGAGCTGTTTTTT. Translation: CASRSGTTNTGELFF.

This chain connects TRBV7-8 to TRBJ2-3; 12 bases are a match to TRBD2. Germline loops: CDR1 SGHVS, CDR2 FQNEAQ. The CDR3 sequence is 17 residues long. V was clipped by 3 bases and J by 5 bases; unmatched bases: 9. As DNA, the CDR3 is TGTGCCAGCAGCTTGGGACTAGCGGGCCCTTGGGGAGATACGCAGTATTTT. Protein: CASSLGLAGPWGDTQYF. Drawing the rest from reference TRBV7-8 and TRBJ2-3, the complete variable domain is GAGVSQSPRYKVAKRGQDVALRCDPISGHVSLFWYQQALGQGPEFLTYFQNEAQLDKSGLPSDRFFAERPEGSVSTLKIQRTQQEDSAVYLCASSLGLAGPWGDTQYFGPGTRLTVL.

This clonotype was seen a handful of times. The V and J genes are TRBV29-1 and TRBJ2-2, with D hard to call. There are 12 residues in the CDR3. V was shortened by 2 bases and J by 5 bases, with 6 bases between the two germline ends. Germline loops: CDR1 SQVTM, CDR2 ANQGSEA. The CDR3 loop is CSVEPSTGELFF. For the CDR3, the DNA is TGCAGCGTTGAACCTAGTACCGGGGAGCTGTTTTTT.

The J gene is TRBJ1-1, the V gene TRBV2; D remains ambiguous. The germline V gene encodes CDR1 SNHLY and CDR2 FYNNEI. CDR3 length: 13 amino acids. The ends were cut back, 2 bases at V and 5 bases at J, with 9 bases in the middle. This CDR3 is CASSEKRETEAFF. The CDR3 DNA sequence: TGTGCCAGCAGTGAAAAGAGGGAAACTGAAGCTTTCTTT.

The chain employs TRBV20-1 and TRBJ2-2; 11 bases map to TRBD2. This CDR3 spans 16 amino acids. The V gene's germline CDR1 is DFQATT and CDR2 SNEGSKA (reference sequence). V lost 4 bases and J lost 4; bases outside the gene matches: 8. The CDR3 protein is CSAMGTSGSFTGELFF. The CDR3 DNA follows: TGCAGTGCTATGGGAACTAGCGGGAGCTTCACCGGGGAGCTGTTTTTT.

This clonotype was observed once. The chain employs TRBV11-3 and TRBJ2-1; 9 positions agree with TRBD1. J gave up 8 bases and V 4 bases, and 12 bases lay outside the gene matches. The CDR3 is 16 amino acids. From germline, CDR1 is SGHNT and CDR2 YENEEA. The CDR3 region is CASSYTGTGKVDEQFF. The CDR3 DNA follows: TGTGCCAGCAGCTACACCGGGACAGGGAAGGTTGATGAGCAGTTCTTC.

This clonotype turned up a few times. The chain combines TRBV5-1 with TRBJ2-5; no firm D call. Germline V gives CDR1 SGHRS, CDR2 YFSETQ. There are 13 residues in the CDR3. Trimming cost V 8 bases and J 5 bases, with 16 bases left between them. The CDR3: CASCLGSRETQYF. The CDR3 coding sequence is TGCGCCAGTTGCCTCGGGTCGCGGGAGACCCAGTACTTC.

The chain employs TRBV2 and TRBJ2-7; no clear D gene. Germline V gene sequence: CDR1 SNHLY, CDR2 FYNNEI. V lost 2 bases and J lost 5, with 10 bases in between. The CDR3 covers 13 residues. CDR3 nucleotides: TGTGCCAGCAGTGAAACTGGGAACCACGAGCAGTACTTC. Amino acids: CASSETGNHEQYF. Full variable domain (outside the CDR3, taken from reference TRBV2 and TRBJ2-7): EPEVTQTPSHQVTQMGQEVILRCVPISNHLYFYWYRQILGQKVEFLVSFYNNEISEKSEIFDDQFSVERPDGSNFTLKIRSTKLEDSAMYFCASSETGNHEQYFGPGTRLTVT.

This clonotype was seen only a few times. The chain has TRBV6-2 or TRBV6-3 and TRBJ2-1, with D perhaps matching TRBD1 or TRBD2 (6 bases each). Germline CDR1 is MNHEY and CDR2 is SVGEGT. The CDR3 is 16 amino acids. Trimming pared 5 bases from V and 7 bases from J, leaving 21 bases between. CDR3 coding DNA: TGTGCCAGCAGTCGGGAACTAACGGGGGCCGCGAATGAGCAGTTCTTC. Its translation: CASSRELTGAANEQFF.